These T cell receptor beta chains were read from a single sample in a study of neoadjuvant nivolumab and ipilimumab in lung cancer. Libraries were prepared by immunoSEQ multiplex PCR; TCRdb keeps only in-frame clonotypes and omits some of them. In the table there are roughly 18,000 clones, 85% to 90% of which are singletons. This specimen was peripheral blood, taken before neoadjuvant nivolumab, alone or with ipilimumab. These receptors originate from an adult with non-small cell lung cancer. The CDR3 runs from the conserved cysteine through the conserved F or W. Each record gives: D gene, J gene, clone size, V gene, CDR3 protein, CDR3 DNA. A D gene is named only where the DNA matches it firmly. Not all rows give a size; the values are once, few, many and, for expanded clones, a class.

D gene: NA
J gene: TRBJ1-5
clone size: NA
V gene: TRBV19
CDR3 protein: CASKDRASLNQPQHF
CDR3 DNA: TGTGCCAGTAAAGACAGAGCCTCCCTCAATCAGCCCCAGCATTTT

D gene: TRBD1
J gene: TRBJ1-4
clone size: NA
V gene: TRBV7-2
CDR3 protein: CASSSGTGAEKLFF
CDR3 DNA: TGTGCCAGCAGCTCAGGGACAGGGGCTGAAAAACTGTTTTTT

D gene: NA
J gene: TRBJ1-2
clone size: NA
V gene: TRBV5-8
CDR3 protein: CASSFPGHYGYTF
CDR3 DNA: TGTGCCAGCAGCTTCCCGGGACACTATGGCTACACCTTC

D gene: NA
J gene: TRBJ2-7
clone size: NA
V gene: TRBV5-6
CDR3 protein: CASTPWGQVYEQYF
CDR3 DNA: TGTGCCAGCACCCCTTGGGGGCAGGTCTACGAGCAGTACTTC

D gene: TRBD1
J gene: TRBJ1-2
clone size: NA
V gene: TRBV30
CDR3 protein: CAWSAKGQGTNYGYTF
CDR3 DNA: TGTGCCTGGAGTGCCAAAGGACAGGGGACTAACTATGGCTACACCTTC

D gene: NA
J gene: TRBJ1-4
clone size: NA
V gene: TRBV18
CDR3 protein: CASSQLTASIATNEKLFF
CDR3 DNA: TGTGCCAGCTCGCAGTTGACAGCCTCAATTGCAACTAATGAAAAACTGTTTTTT

D gene: NA
J gene: TRBJ1-1
clone size: NA
V gene: TRBV7-9
CDR3 protein: CASSLSGSSTEAFF
CDR3 DNA: TGTGCCAGCAGCTTATCAGGGTCATCGACTGAAGCTTTCTTT

D gene: NA
J gene: TRBJ2-7
clone size: NA
V gene: TRBV30
CDR3 protein: CACLGGGGHEQYF
CDR3 DNA: TGTGCCTGTCTCGGAGGAGGGGGGCACGAGCAGTACTTC

D gene: TRBD1
J gene: TRBJ2-7
clone size: NA
V gene: TRBV6-5
CDR3 protein: CASSYSGDRDEQYF
CDR3 DNA: TGTGCCAGCAGTTACTCTGGGGACAGGGACGAGCAGTACTTC

D gene: NA
J gene: TRBJ2-7
clone size: NA
V gene: TRBV6-6
CDR3 protein: CASSLGGPPYEQYF
CDR3 DNA: TGTGCCAGCAGTCTTGGGGGGCCCCCCTACGAGCAGTACTTC

D gene: TRBD2
J gene: TRBJ2-1
clone size: once
V gene: TRBV6-5
CDR3 protein: CASSYRSGSSYNEQFF
CDR3 DNA: TGTGCCAGCAGTTACCGTAGCGGGAGCTCCTACAATGAGCAGTTCTTC

D gene: TRBD1
J gene: TRBJ2-1
clone size: NA
V gene: TRBV4-2
CDR3 protein: CASSPRDRAGYNEQFF
CDR3 DNA: TGTGCCAGCAGCCCACGGGACAGGGCAGGATACAATGAGCAGTTCTTC

D gene: NA
J gene: TRBJ1-1
clone size: few
V gene: TRBV2
CDR3 protein: CASSGRSMNTEAFF
CDR3 DNA: TGTGCCAGCAGTGGCAGGTCGATGAACACTGAAGCTTTCTTT

D gene: TRBD1
J gene: TRBJ1-3
clone size: NA
V gene: TRBV29-1
CDR3 protein: CSVRDRGGNTIYF
CDR3 DNA: TGCAGCGTTAGGGACAGGGGTGGAAACACCATATATTTT

D gene: NA
J gene: TRBJ1-5
clone size: NA
V gene: TRBV7-2
CDR3 protein: CASSLAAGGNQPQHF
CDR3 DNA: TGTGCCAGCAGCTTAGCGGCAGGGGGCAATCAGCCCCAGCATTTT

D gene: TRBD1
J gene: TRBJ2-1
clone size: NA
V gene: TRBV6-6
CDR3 protein: CASSRDRVGTYNEQFF
CDR3 DNA: TGTGCCAGCAGTAGGGACAGGGTGGGGACTTACAATGAGCAGTTCTTC

D gene: TRBD1
J gene: TRBJ1-5
clone size: NA
V gene: TRBV2
CDR3 protein: CASSLDRDQPQHF
CDR3 DNA: TGTGCCAGCAGTTTGGACAGGGATCAGCCCCAGCATTTT

D gene: TRBD1
J gene: TRBJ2-7
clone size: NA
V gene: TRBV10-3
CDR3 protein: CAINQGAASLEQYF
CDR3 DNA: TGTGCCATCAACCAGGGGGCGGCTTCGTTGGAGCAGTACTTC

D gene: TRBD2
J gene: TRBJ2-7
clone size: NA
V gene: TRBV19
CDR3 protein: CASSPGRGRYF
CDR3 DNA: TGTGCCAGTAGTCCCGGGAGGGGCCGGTACTTC

D gene: NA
J gene: TRBJ1-2
clone size: NA
V gene: TRBV18
CDR3 protein: CASSPSEGGYTF
CDR3 DNA: TGTGCCAGCTCACCATCGGAAGGAGGCTACACCTTC

D gene: NA
J gene: TRBJ1-1
clone size: NA
V gene: TRBV28
CDR3 protein: CASSLSLNRARNTEAFF
CDR3 DNA: TGTGCCAGCAGTTTATCCCTCAACAGGGCCCGAAACACTGAAGCTTTCTTT

D gene: NA
J gene: TRBJ2-5
clone size: few
V gene: TRBV10-1
CDR3 protein: CASSGEVQETQYF
CDR3 DNA: TGCGCCAGCAGTGGGGAGGTGCAAGAGACCCAGTACTTC

D gene: NA
J gene: TRBJ2-1
clone size: NA
V gene: TRBV5-4
CDR3 protein: CASSLSGGGNEQFF
CDR3 DNA: TGTGCCAGCAGCTTAAGCGGAGGCGGCAATGAGCAGTTCTTC

D gene: NA
J gene: TRBJ2-5
clone size: NA
V gene: TRBV7-9
CDR3 protein: CASSLWVGGGEETQYF
CDR3 DNA: TGTGCCAGCAGCTTATGGGTAGGGGGGGGCGAAGAGACCCAGTACTTC

D gene: NA
J gene: TRBJ1-3
clone size: NA
V gene: TRBV5-1
CDR3 protein: CASSLAGVPGNTIYF
CDR3 DNA: TGCGCCAGCAGCTTGGCCGGGGTGCCTGGAAACACCATATATTTT

D gene: NA
J gene: TRBJ2-2
clone size: NA
V gene: TRBV5-1
CDR3 protein: CASSLASGTTGELFF
CDR3 DNA: TGCGCCAGCAGCCTGGCGTCTGGTACCACCGGGGAGCTGTTTTTT

D gene: NA
J gene: TRBJ1-1
clone size: NA
V gene: TRBV18
CDR3 protein: CASSPPGGLVAFF
CDR3 DNA: TGTGCCAGCTCACCGCCGGGGGGGCTGGTAGCTTTCTTT

D gene: NA
J gene: TRBJ1-2
clone size: NA
V gene: TRBV6-5
CDR3 protein: CASTFRGLGYTF
CDR3 DNA: TGTGCCAGCACCTTCCGGGGGCTTGGCTACACCTTC

D gene: TRBD2
J gene: TRBJ2-1
clone size: NA
V gene: TRBV30
CDR3 protein: CAWSVPGTSVYNEQFF
CDR3 DNA: TGTGCCTGGAGTGTACCCGGGACTAGCGTTTACAATGAGCAGTTCTTC

D gene: TRBD1
J gene: TRBJ1-3
clone size: NA
V gene: TRBV7-2
CDR3 protein: CASSPPGTGGDTIYF
CDR3 DNA: TGTGCCAGCAGCCCGCCTGGGACAGGGGGCGACACCATATATTTT

D gene: NA
J gene: TRBJ1-2
clone size: NA
V gene: TRBV25-1
CDR3 protein: CASSESGQTSRYGYTF
CDR3 DNA: TGTGCCAGCAGTGAATCGGGACAAACCTCACGGTATGGCTACACCTTC

D gene: NA
J gene: TRBJ1-3
clone size: NA
V gene: TRBV30
CDR3 protein: CAWSEWGQSGNTIYF
CDR3 DNA: TGTGCCTGGAGTGAATGGGGCCAGTCAGGAAACACCATATATTTT

D gene: TRBD2
J gene: TRBJ2-1
clone size: few
V gene: TRBV7-6
CDR3 protein: CASSSNSGSSNEQFF
CDR3 DNA: TGTGCCAGCAGCTCTAATAGCGGGAGTAGCAATGAGCAGTTCTTC

D gene: NA
J gene: TRBJ2-2
clone size: NA
V gene: TRBV7-3
CDR3 protein: CASSPFDSGELFF
CDR3 DNA: TGTGCCAGCAGCCCCTTCGACTCCGGGGAGCTGTTTTTT

D gene: NA
J gene: TRBJ2-3
clone size: NA
V gene: TRBV9
CDR3 protein: CASSPGGGQSTDTQYF
CDR3 DNA: TGTGCCAGCAGCCCTGGGGGGGGCCAGAGCACAGATACGCAGTATTTT

D gene: NA
J gene: TRBJ2-7
clone size: NA
V gene: TRBV15
CDR3 protein: CATSPSGPGRSVEQYF
CDR3 DNA: TGTGCCACCAGCCCCTCGGGGCCTGGGCGTAGCGTCGAGCAGTACTTC

D gene: NA
J gene: TRBJ1-4
clone size: NA
V gene: TRBV29-1
CDR3 protein: CSVEANEKLFF
CDR3 DNA: TGCAGCGTTGAAGCCAACGAAAAACTGTTTTTT

D gene: NA
J gene: TRBJ1-1
clone size: NA
V gene: TRBV5-4
CDR3 protein: CASSLTGPYTEAFF
CDR3 DNA: TGTGCCAGCAGCTTGACAGGGCCCTACACTGAAGCTTTCTTT

D gene: NA
J gene: TRBJ2-3
clone size: NA
V gene: TRBV6-5
CDR3 protein: CASSQGGASTDTQYF
CDR3 DNA: TGTGCCAGCAGCCAGGGGGGAGCTAGCACAGATACGCAGTATTTT

D gene: NA
J gene: TRBJ1-3
clone size: NA
V gene: TRBV29-1
CDR3 protein: CSVRTFSSGNTIYF
CDR3 DNA: TGCAGCGTGAGGACCTTCTCCTCTGGAAACACCATATATTTT

D gene: NA
J gene: TRBJ1-1
clone size: NA
V gene: TRBV5-1
CDR3 protein: CASSLTGGTEAFF
CDR3 DNA: TGCGCCAGCAGCTTGACGGGGGGCACTGAAGCTTTCTTT

D gene: TRBD2
J gene: TRBJ2-5
clone size: once
V gene: TRBV5-4
CDR3 protein: CASSLGLAGRETQYF
CDR3 DNA: TGTGCCAGCAGCTTGGGGCTAGCGGGAAGAGAGACCCAGTACTTC

D gene: TRBD2
J gene: TRBJ2-5
clone size: NA
V gene: TRBV30
CDR3 protein: CAWGLAGVGETQYF
CDR3 DNA: TGTGCCTGGGGACTAGCGGGAGTGGGGGAGACCCAGTACTTC

D gene: NA
J gene: TRBJ2-7
clone size: NA
V gene: TRBV5-1
CDR3 protein: CASSSPERSDDEQYF
CDR3 DNA: TGCGCCAGCAGCTCTCCGGAGCGGTCCGACGACGAGCAGTACTTC

D gene: NA
J gene: TRBJ2-2
clone size: once
V gene: TRBV5-1
CDR3 protein: CASQLLENTGELFF
CDR3 DNA: TGCGCCAGCCAATTACTAGAGAACACCGGGGAGCTGTTTTTT

D gene: TRBD2
J gene: TRBJ2-7
clone size: NA
V gene: TRBV27
CDR3 protein: CASRQRGLAGEEQYF
CDR3 DNA: TGTGCCAGCAGACAAAGAGGACTAGCGGGAGAAGAGCAGTACTTC

D gene: NA
J gene: TRBJ1-1
clone size: NA
V gene: TRBV5-1
CDR3 protein: CASSLVGAGANTEAFF
CDR3 DNA: TGCGCCAGCAGCTTGGTCGGGGCAGGGGCTAACACTGAAGCTTTCTTT

D gene: TRBD1
J gene: TRBJ1-1
clone size: NA
V gene: TRBV27
CDR3 protein: CASRLGQMNTEAFF
CDR3 DNA: TGTGCCAGCAGGCTGGGACAGATGAACACTGAAGCTTTCTTT

D gene: NA
J gene: TRBJ1-5
clone size: NA
V gene: TRBV28
CDR3 protein: CASSQDTNSNQPQHF
CDR3 DNA: TGTGCCAGCAGTCAGGACACTAATAGCAATCAGCCCCAGCATTTT

D gene: NA
J gene: TRBJ1-4
clone size: NA
V gene: TRBV18
CDR3 protein: CASSPLQSREKLFF
CDR3 DNA: TGTGCCAGCTCACCACTACAGTCGCGTGAAAAACTGTTTTTT